These T cell receptor beta chains were read from a single sample in a study of cytotoxic CD8 clonotypes in ibrutinib-treated CLL. Sequenced by immunoSEQ multiplex PCR; TCRdb stores in-frame clones only, minus some. The table shows 12,000 or so clones, with 79% occurring only once. The sequencing here drew on PBMCs, taken at disease progression, from a patient treated with ibrutinib. The receptors shown here come from a human donor with chronic lymphocytic leukemia. Both conserved end residues are part of each CDR3. D genes are given only for firm matches. Clone size is not always given. Where it is, it says once, few, many or a class for expanded clones.

cdr3_length	d_call	clone_size	j_call	v_call	cdr3_aa	cdr3_nt
17	.	.	TRBJ2-1	TRBV18	CASSPLGISSTYNEQFF	TGTGCCAGCTCACCACTTGGGATCAGTTCGACCTACAATGAGCAGTTCTTC
15	TRBD1	.	TRBJ2-3	TRBV5-1	CASSHGQGATDTQYF	TGCGCCAGCAGCCACGGACAGGGGGCGACAGATACGCAGTATTTT
14	.	.	TRBJ2-5	TRBV10-3	CAIKGTAPGETQYF	TGTGCCATCAAAGGGACGGCGCCCGGAGAGACCCAGTACTTC
12	.	few	TRBJ2-1	TRBV12-5	CASGSGVGEQFF	TGTGCTAGTGGTTCTGGGGTCGGGGAGCAGTTCTTC
16	.	.	TRBJ2-2	TRBV4-1	CASSLDRGTGAGELFF	TGCGCCAGCAGCCTAGATCGCGGGACGGGGGCCGGGGAGCTGTTTTTT
14	TRBD2	.	TRBJ2-7	TRBV19	CAGSTSGGSYEQYF	TGTGCCGGTTCGACTAGCGGGGGGTCCTACGAGCAGTACTTC
16	TRBD1	few	TRBJ1-1	TRBV5-1	CASSLRPGQGGTEAFF	TGCGCCAGCAGCCTGAGGCCGGGACAGGGGGGCACTGAAGCTTTCTTT
16	.	.	TRBJ2-7	TRBV19	CASSMVGGRTSYEQYF	TGTGCCAGTAGTATGGTCGGAGGGAGGACCTCCTACGAGCAGTACTTC
15	TRBD2	.	TRBJ2-2	TRBV6-1	CASSVGLAKTGELFF	TGTGCCAGCAGCGTGGGACTAGCGAAGACCGGGGAGCTGTTTTTT
15	.	.	TRBJ1-4	TRBV5-1	CASSLSHPGREKLFF	TGCGCCAGCAGCTTGAGCCACCCCGGGCGTGAAAAACTGTTTTTT
18	TRBD2	.	TRBJ2-4	TRBV6-4	CASSDGVSGTNRKNIQYF	TGTGCCAGCAGTGACGGAGTTAGCGGGACGAACCGGAAAAACATTCAGTACTTC
15	TRBD1	.	TRBJ1-2	TRBV30	CAWSVPRTGLYGYTF	TGTGCCTGGAGTGTACCCCGGACAGGCCTCTATGGCTACACCTTC
15	.	once	TRBJ2-1	TRBV6-5	CATSLEGSSYNEQFF	TGTGCCACCAGTTTAGAAGGGAGCTCCTACAATGAGCAGTTCTTC
13	TRBD2	.	TRBJ2-2	TRBV5-1	CASSRGGAGELFF	TGCGCCAGCAGCCGCGGGGGGGCCGGGGAGCTGTTTTTT
12	.	.	TRBJ2-3	TRBV5-8	CASGPTRDFAYF	TGTGCCAGCGGCCCTACCCGGGATTTCGCGTATTTT
14	TRBD2	.	TRBJ2-3	TRBV2	CASTAGGSTDTQYF	TGTGCCAGCACAGCGGGAGGCAGCACAGATACGCAGTATTTT
14	.	.	TRBJ2-5	TRBV2	CASSGALVRETQYF	TGTGCCAGCAGTGGGGCACTAGTAAGGGAGACCCAGTACTTC
13	TRBD1	.	TRBJ1-2	TRBV28	CASSGDRIYGYTF	TGTGCCAGCAGTGGGGACAGGATCTATGGCTACACCTTC
15	TRBD1	.	TRBJ1-2	TRBV2	CASRFGTGDNYGYTF	TGTGCCAGCAGGTTTGGGACAGGCGATAACTATGGCTACACCTTC
12	.	.	TRBJ2-4	TRBV5-1	CASKGGQNIQYF	TGCGCCAGCAAAGGGGGGCAAAACATTCAGTACTTC
13	.	.	TRBJ1-2	TRBV2	CAMQSLPSYGYTF	TGTGCCATGCAGTCTCTCCCTAGCTATGGCTACACCTTC
12	.	.	TRBJ1-5	TRBV30	CAWNQGGQPQHF	TGTGCCTGGAACCAGGGAGGTCAGCCCCAGCATTTT
15	TRBD2	.	TRBJ2-5	TRBV5-1	CASMSSGTIQETQYF	TGCGCCAGCATGAGTAGCGGGACAATCCAAGAGACCCAGTACTTC
16	TRBD2	.	TRBJ2-2	TRBV5-1	CASSLTSGSNTGELFF	TGCGCCAGCAGCTTGACTAGCGGATCGAACACCGGGGAGCTGTTTTTT
19	TRBD2	.	TRBJ2-1	TRBV28	CASSLIGLAGPLSYNEQFF	TGTGCCAGCAGTTTAATAGGCCTAGCGGGACCCCTCTCCTACAATGAGCAGTTCTTC
18	TRBD2	.	TRBJ2-3	TRBV10-3	CAISEGAGGPFGTDTQYF	TGTGCCATCAGTGAGGGAGCGGGGGGGCCTTTTGGGACAGATACGCAGTATTTT
11	.	few	TRBJ2-7	TRBV6-5	CASSYRTEQYF	TGTGCCAGCAGTTATCGGACCGAGCAGTACTTC
10	.	.	TRBJ1-4	TRBV28	CATLFEKLFF	TGTGCCACCCTTTTTGAAAAACTGTTTTTT
14	.	.	TRBJ1-2	TRBV6-1	CASSGFKGNGGYTF	TGTGCCAGCAGTGGTTTTAAAGGGAACGGGGGCTACACCTTC
17	TRBD1	.	TRBJ2-1	TRBV6-4	CASSNRGLTSSYNEQFF	TGTGCCAGCAGTAACAGGGGTCTAACTAGCTCCTACAATGAGCAGTTCTTC
15	.	.	TRBJ2-2	TRBV6-5	CASKRGRTNTGELFF	TGTGCCAGCAAGAGAGGGAGGACGAACACCGGGGAGCTGTTTTTT
15	.	once	TRBJ2-6	TRBV5-1	CASSWSSSGANVLTF	TGCGCCAGCAGCTGGAGCTCCTCTGGGGCCAACGTCCTGACTTTC
15	.	.	TRBJ2-1	TRBV21-1	CASSNRDKGERKQFF	TGTGCCAGCAGCAACAGGGACAAGGGGGAGAGAAAGCAGTTCTTC
15	.	few	TRBJ2-7	TRBV28	CASSFRAPFPYEQYF	TGTGCCAGCAGTTTCCGGGCCCCCTTTCCCTACGAGCAGTACTTC
14	.	once	TRBJ2-7	TRBV5-1	CASSLESEFHEQYF	TGCGCCAGCAGCTTGGAATCGGAGTTCCACGAGCAGTACTTC
16	TRBD1	few	TRBJ1-3	TRBV2	CASSTLRTGLGNTIYF	TGTGCCAGCAGCACCCTCAGGACAGGGCTAGGAAACACCATATATTTT
13	.	.	TRBJ1-1	TRBV7-6	CASSLGQNTEAFF	TGTGCCAGCAGCTTAGGGCAGAACACTGAAGCTTTCTTT
16	TRBD1	.	TRBJ1-5	TRBV7-8	CASSPGPGQGKQPQHF	TGTGCCAGCAGCCCGGGACCGGGACAGGGAAAGCAGCCCCAGCATTTT
14	.	.	TRBJ1-2	TRBV19	CASSIESRRYGYTF	TGTGCCAGTAGTATAGAGTCCAGAAGGTATGGCTACACCTTC
15	.	hyperexpanded	TRBJ2-1	TRBV7-3	CASSLNGGQFNEQFF	TGTGCCAGCAGCTTAAACGGGGGCCAGTTCAATGAGCAGTTCTTC
16	.	.	TRBJ2-5	TRBV18	CASSPPGRGLQETQYF	TGTGCCAGCTCACCACCAGGCAGGGGCCTACAAGAGACCCAGTACTTC
17	.	.	TRBJ1-2	TRBV5-1	CASSRGRGTMGSYGYTF	TGCGCCAGCAGCCGGGGCCGAGGCACGATGGGGAGCTATGGCTACACCTTC
19	TRBD1	.	TRBJ2-1	TRBV11-2	CASSLGARSGGYSYNEQFF	TGTGCCAGCAGCTTAGGGGCCCGTTCAGGGGGATACTCCTACAATGAGCAGTTCTTC
11	.	few	TRBJ2-1	TRBV11-3	CASSHLNEQFF	TGTGCCAGCAGCCACCTCAATGAGCAGTTCTTC
15	.	.	TRBJ1-2	TRBV27	CASSLISGGSYGYTF	TGTGCCAGCAGTTTAATTTCGGGGGGCTCCTATGGCTACACCTTC
14	.	.	TRBJ1-2	TRBV18	CASSPEGTNYGYTF	TGTGCCAGCTCACCAGAGGGTACTAACTATGGCTACACCTTC
15	.	once	TRBJ2-2	TRBV6-5	CASSLRDWGTGELFF	TGTGCCAGCAGTCTCCGGGACTGGGGCACCGGGGAGCTGTTTTTT
15	TRBD2	.	TRBJ2-1	TRBV19	CASSLRGGPYNEQFF	TGTGCCAGTAGTTTGCGGGGGGGCCCCTACAATGAGCAGTTCTTC
18	.	.	TRBJ2-2	TRBV7-6	CASSLKPKGGLKTGELFF	TGTGCCAGCAGCTTAAAGCCTAAGGGTGGGCTCAAGACCGGGGAGCTGTTTTTT
15	.	medium-sized	TRBJ1-6	TRBV6-5	CASSYRWVHNSPLHF	TGTGCCAGCAGTTACCGTTGGGTCCATAATTCACCCCTCCACTTT
16	.	.	TRBJ1-1	TRBV5-1	CASSLGPEGLNTEAFF	TGCGCCAGCAGCTTAGGACCGGAGGGCTTGAACACTGAAGCTTTCTTT
11	.	.	TRBJ2-7	TRBV5-5	CASSLIAEQYF	TGTGCCAGCAGCTTGATTGCCGAGCAGTACTTC
16	.	.	TRBJ1-6	TRBV19	CASSIGRLSYNSPLHF	TGTGCCAGTAGTATAGGACGCCTCTCCTATAATTCACCCCTCCACTTT
14	.	once	TRBJ2-7	TRBV7-9	CASSPLVSTYEQYF	TGTGCCAGCAGCCCTCTGGTTAGCACCTACGAGCAGTACTTC
15	.	.	TRBJ2-3	TRBV9	CASSVGLPSTDTQYF	TGTGCCAGCAGCGTAGGTCTGCCTAGCACAGATACGCAGTATTTT